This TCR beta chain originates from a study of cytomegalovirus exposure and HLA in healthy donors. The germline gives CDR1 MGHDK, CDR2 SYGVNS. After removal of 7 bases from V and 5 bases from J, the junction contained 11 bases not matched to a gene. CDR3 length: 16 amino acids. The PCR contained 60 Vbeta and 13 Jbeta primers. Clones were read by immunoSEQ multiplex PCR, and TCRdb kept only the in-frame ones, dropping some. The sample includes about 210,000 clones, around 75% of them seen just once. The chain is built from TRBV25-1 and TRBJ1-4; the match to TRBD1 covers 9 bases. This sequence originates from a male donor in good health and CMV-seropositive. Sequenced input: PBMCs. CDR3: CASTTRRTGGNEKLFF. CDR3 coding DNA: TGTGCCAGCACGACCCGGAGAACAGGGGGCAATGAAAAACTGTTTTTT.